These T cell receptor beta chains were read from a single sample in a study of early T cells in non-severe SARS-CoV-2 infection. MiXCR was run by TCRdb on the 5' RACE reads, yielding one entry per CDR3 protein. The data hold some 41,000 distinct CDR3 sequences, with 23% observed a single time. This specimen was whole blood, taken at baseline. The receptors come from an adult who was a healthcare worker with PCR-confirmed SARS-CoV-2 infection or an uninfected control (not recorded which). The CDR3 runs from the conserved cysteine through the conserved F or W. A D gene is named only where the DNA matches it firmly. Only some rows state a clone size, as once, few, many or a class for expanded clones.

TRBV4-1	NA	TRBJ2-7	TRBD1	TGCGCCAGCAGCCCGGGACAGCAGTACGAGCAGTACTTC	CASSPGQQYEQYF
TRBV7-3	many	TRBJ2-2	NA	TGTGCCAGCAGCCCGGCAGGGACCGGGGAGCTGTTTTTT	CASSPAGTGELFF
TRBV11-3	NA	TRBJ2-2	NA	TGTGCCAGCAGCATAACTAGCCCCGGGGAGCTGTTTTTT	CASSITSPGELFF
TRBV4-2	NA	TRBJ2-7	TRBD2	TGTGCCAGCAGCCCAGGCCGCGGGGGTTCCTACGAGCAGTACTTC	CASSPGRGGSYEQYF
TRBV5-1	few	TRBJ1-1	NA	TGCGCCAGCAGCTTTGGCCTTTACACTTCGAACACTGAAGCTTTCTTT	CASSFGLYTSNTEAFF
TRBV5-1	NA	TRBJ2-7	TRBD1	TGCGCCAGCAGCTTGATTCTTTCTGTTGGGACAGGTAACTACGAGCAGTACTTC	CASSLILSVGTGNYEQYF
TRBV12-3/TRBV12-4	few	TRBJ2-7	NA	TGTGCCAGCAGTCCTCAAAGGGGGGCCCTGTACTTC	CASSPQRGALYF
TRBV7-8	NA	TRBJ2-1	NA	TGTGCCAGCAGCTTAGTGGGGACCGGGGCATACAATGAGCAGTTCTTC	CASSLVGTGAYNEQFF
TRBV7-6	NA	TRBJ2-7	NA	TGTGCCAGCAGCTTACAGGCAGGGGCCCCCTACGAGCAGTACTTC	CASSLQAGAPYEQYF
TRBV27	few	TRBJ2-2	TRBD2	TGTGCCAGCCTCGGGCGGGGGACCGGGGAGCTGTTTTTT	CASLGRGTGELFF
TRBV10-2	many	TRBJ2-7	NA	TGCGCCAGCAGTGAGTCGTGGGGGCCCTACGAGCAGTACTTC	CASSESWGPYEQYF
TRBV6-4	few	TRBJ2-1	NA	TGTGCCAGCAGTACAGAGTGGTATACCGGTGAGCAGTTCTTC	CASSTEWYTGEQFF
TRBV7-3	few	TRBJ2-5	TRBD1	TGTGCCAGCAGCCCCGGGACAGCAAAGGACGAGACCCAGTACTTC	CASSPGTAKDETQYF
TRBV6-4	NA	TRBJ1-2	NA	TGTGCCACCAGAAAAGGGACCTATGGCTACACCTTC	CATRKGTYGYTF
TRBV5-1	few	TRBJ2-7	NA	TGCGCCAGCAGCTTGGAGGCATCGGGTAGATACGAGCAGTACTTC	CASSLEASGRYEQYF
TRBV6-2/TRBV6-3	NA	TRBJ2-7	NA	TGTGCCAGCAGTACTTCAGGGTCCCCTCAGTACTTC	CASSTSGSPQYF
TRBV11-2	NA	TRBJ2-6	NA	TGTGCCAGCACCCTGGGGAAAAGCTCTGGGGCCAACGTCCTGACTTTC	CASTLGKSSGANVLTF
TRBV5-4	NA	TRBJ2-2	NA	TGTGCCAGCAGCTTGGTTCAGGGTACCGGGGAGCTGTTTTTT	CASSLVQGTGELFF
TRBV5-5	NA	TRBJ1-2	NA	TGTGCCAGCAGCTTGGACACTTATGGCTACACCTTC	CASSLDTYGYTF
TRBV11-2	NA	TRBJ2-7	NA	TGTGCCAGCAGCGCGATACGGGGCTTCTACGAGCAGTACTTC	CASSAIRGFYEQYF
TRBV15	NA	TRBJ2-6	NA	TGTGCCACCAGCAGCTTTAGTGCGGCCAACGTCCTGACTTTC	CATSSFSAANVLTF
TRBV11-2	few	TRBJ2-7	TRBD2	TGTGCCAGCAGCCCACTGAGCGGGGGATCCTACGAGCAGTACTTC	CASSPLSGGSYEQYF
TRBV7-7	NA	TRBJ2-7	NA	TGTGCTAGCAGCTCCACAGGGAACTCCTACGAGCAGTACTTC	CASSSTGNSYEQYF
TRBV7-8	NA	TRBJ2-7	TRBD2	TGTGCCAGCAGCTCGAGCTTAGCGGGGCGGGAGAAGATCCCCTACGAGCAGTACTTC	CASSSSLAGREKIPYEQYF
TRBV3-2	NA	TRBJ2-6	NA	TGTGCCAGCAGCCAAGTACAGGGGCGGCCCTCTGGGGCCAACGTCCTGACTTTC	CASSQVQGRPSGANVLTF
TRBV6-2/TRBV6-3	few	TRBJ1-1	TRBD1	TGTGCCAGCAGTTACCAGGGGGTAACTGAAGCTTTCTTT	CASSYQGVTEAFF
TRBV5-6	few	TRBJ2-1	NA	TGTGCCAGCAGCCGCCCAGGCGGTCTAGCAGGGAATGAGCAGTTCTTC	CASSRPGGLAGNEQFF
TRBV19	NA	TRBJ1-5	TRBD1	TGTGCCAGTAGTCCGGGGACAGGGGAGAATCAGCCCCAGCATTTT	CASSPGTGENQPQHF
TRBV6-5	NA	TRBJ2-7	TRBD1	TGTGCCAGCAGGGCGACAGGGGCAACCTACGAGCAGTACTTC	CASRATGATYEQYF
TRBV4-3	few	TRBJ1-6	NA	TGCGCCAGCAGCCAAGAACCCAGCCTTGGTTCACCCCTCCACTTT	CASSQEPSLGSPLHF
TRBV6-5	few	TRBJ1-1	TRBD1	TGTGCCAGCAGTTACGGGACAGAGAACACTGAAGCTTTCTTT	CASSYGTENTEAFF
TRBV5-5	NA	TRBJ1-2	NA	TGTGCCAGCAGCTTGAGAATCGCGGAAGTACTAAACTATGGCTACACCTTC	CASSLRIAEVLNYGYTF
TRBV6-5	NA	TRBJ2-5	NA	TGTGCCAGCAGTTACTCTGTCGCAGCGACCCAGTACTTC	CASSYSVAATQYF
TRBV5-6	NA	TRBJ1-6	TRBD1	TGTGCCAGCAGCTTGACCGGGACAGGGTCACCCCTCCACTTT	CASSLTGTGSPLHF
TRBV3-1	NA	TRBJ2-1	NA	TGTGCCAGCAGGCATTCTACCGGACGTCGCAATGAGCAGTTCTTC	CASRHSTGRRNEQFF
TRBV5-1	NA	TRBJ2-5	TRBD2	TGCGCCAGCAGCTCCGGGACTAGCGGGTCCCAAGAGACCCAGTACTTC	CASSSGTSGSQETQYF
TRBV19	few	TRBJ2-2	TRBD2	TGTGCCAGTACTAGCGGGGGGAACATCGCCGGGGAGCTGTTTTTT	CASTSGGNIAGELFF
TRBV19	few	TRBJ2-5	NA	TGTGCCAGTAGTATGGTCCGACAAGAGACCCAGTACTTC	CASSMVRQETQYF
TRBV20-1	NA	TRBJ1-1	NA	TGCAGTGTCGACCAAGCGATACGAAGGACTGAAGCTTTCTTT	CSVDQAIRRTEAFF
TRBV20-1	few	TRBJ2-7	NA	TGCAGTGCTAGAGATAGGGGCCGCGGCAACTACGAGCAGTACTTC	CSARDRGRGNYEQYF
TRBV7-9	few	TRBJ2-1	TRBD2	TGTGCCAGCAGCCCCTCTAGCGGGGGTCGCAATGAGCAGTTCTTC	CASSPSSGGRNEQFF
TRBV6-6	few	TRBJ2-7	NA	TGTGCCAGCACGAGAGGGGAAGAGCAGTACTTC	CASTRGEEQYF
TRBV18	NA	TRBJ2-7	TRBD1	TGTGCCAGCTCACCACCGACAGGGGAGAGCTCCTACGAGCAGTACTTC	CASSPPTGESSYEQYF
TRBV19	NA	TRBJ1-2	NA	TGTGCCAGTAGTACCGCTGGGGACACACCCTATGGCTACACCTTC	CASSTAGDTPYGYTF